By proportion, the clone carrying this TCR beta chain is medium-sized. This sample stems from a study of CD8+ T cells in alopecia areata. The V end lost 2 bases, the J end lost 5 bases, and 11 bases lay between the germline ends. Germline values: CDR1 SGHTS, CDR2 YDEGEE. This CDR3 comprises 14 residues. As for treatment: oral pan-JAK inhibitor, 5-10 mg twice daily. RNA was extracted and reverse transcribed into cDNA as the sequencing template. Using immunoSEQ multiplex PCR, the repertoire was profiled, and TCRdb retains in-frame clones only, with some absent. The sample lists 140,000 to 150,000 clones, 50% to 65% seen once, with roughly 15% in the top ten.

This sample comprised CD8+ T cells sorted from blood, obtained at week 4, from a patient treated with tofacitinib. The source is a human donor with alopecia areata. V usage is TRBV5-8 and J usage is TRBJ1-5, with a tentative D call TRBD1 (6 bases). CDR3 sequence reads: CASSLGTPYQPQHF. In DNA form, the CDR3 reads TGTGCCAGCAGCTTAGGGACACCTTATCAGCCCCAGCATTTT.